Each of the 5 T cell receptor beta chains below was sequenced from the same sample in a study of T cell responses to AZD1222 COVID-19 vaccine. Profiling relied on immunoSEQ multiplex PCR, and the TCRdb table lists in-frame clones only, not all of them. The data hold over 85,000 clones, with about nine tenths observed a single time. The specimen comprised peripheral blood, sampled 28 days after the second AZD1222 dose. These receptors originate from an adult who received the AZD1222 COVID-19 vaccine.

The genes are TRBV12-3 or TRBV12-4 and TRBJ2-7, with D perhaps matching TRBD1 (6 bases). The CDR3 extends over 13 amino acids. V was trimmed by 3 bases and J by 2 bases, leaving 8 bases between them. This CDR3 reads CASSFDRTYEQYF. The CDR3 nucleotides read TGTGCCAGCAGTTTCGACAGGACCTACGAGCAGTACTTC.

The chain carries TRBV5-1 and TRBJ2-5; 8 bases are a match to TRBD2. With 6 bases clipped from V and 2 bases from J, the junction kept 9 bases outside the gene matches. The germline gives CDR1 SGHRS, CDR2 YFSETQ. The CDR3 contains 15 residues. The CDR3 coding sequence is TGCGCCAGCAAAGGAAGCGCGGGGGGACAAGAGACCCAGTACTTC. The encoded protein is CASKGSAGGQETQYF.

The CDR3 DNA is TGTGCCAGTCATCGCCTTACAAACACAGATACGCAGTATTTT. Its protein product is CASHRLTNTDTQYF. The chain uses TRBV6-5 and TRBJ2-3; the D is unclear. CDR1 and CDR2 (germline): MNHEY, SVGAGI. The CDR3 extends over 14 amino acids. Trimming stripped 9 bases from V and 2 bases from J, with 15 bases between.

The CDR3 coding sequence is TGTGCCAGTACCACGGGACAGGGCCGCGATACGCAGTATTTT. Its translation is CASTTGQGRDTQYF. This chain links TRBV19 with TRBJ2-3; TRBD1 agrees at 9 bases. V shed 7 bases, J shed 6 bases, and the junction held 8 bases outside the gene matches. CDR1 LNHDA and CDR2 SQIVND come from the germline V gene (reference sequence). CDR3 size: 14 residues.

V is TRBV9 and J is TRBJ1-6; D is ambiguous. With 2 bases removed from V and 9 bases from J, the gap between germline ends came to 12 bases. The CDR3 contains 14 residues. Germline V gene data show CDR1 as SGDLS and CDR2 as YYNGEE. This CDR3 is CASSVGRATSPLHF. CDR3 coding DNA: TGTGCCAGCAGCGTCGGGCGAGCCACTTCACCCCTCCACTTT.